This T cell receptor (beta chain) was observed in a study of blood T cell repertoires in COVID-19. Looking at the study overall: Researchers got acute and convalescent COVID-19 samples from the United States, Italy and Spain.

Source study methods: Amplification from reference gene primers served as the basis for estimated nucleated cell counts. The assay was immunoSEQ multiplex PCR, and TCRdb's table has in-frame clones only and misses some. V and J calls and clone size are copied from that table; D and trimming were computed from the DNA. The sample lists some 180,000 clones; 84% were seen once. The source of this sequence is a woman of 80 years or more with COVID-19, enrolled during active disease. The sample consisted of peripheral blood.

The DNA of the CDR3 is TGTGCCAGCACCATTGCCGGGACTAGCTCATCAGAGCAGTTCTTC. Translating it yields CASTIAGTSSSEQFF. The rearrangement uses TRBV7-2 and TRBJ2-1, with 9 nucleotides matching TRBD2. J was trimmed by 10 bases and V by 7 bases; bases with no gene match: 14. CDR1 is SGHTA and CDR2 is FQGNSA in the germline V gene. This CDR3 is built from 15 residues. Complete variable domain (other parts from reference TRBV7-2 and TRBJ2-1): GAGVSQSPSNKVTEKGKDVELRCDPISGHTALYWYRQSLGQGLEFLIYFQGNSAPDKSGLPSDRFSAERTGGSVSTLTIQRTQQEDSAVYLCASTIAGTSSSEQFFGPGTRLTVL.